The clone carrying this T cell receptor (beta chain) turned up a few times. What it recognizes is unknown. This entry belongs to a study of regulatory T cells in long-lasting Graves disease. About the study: Over 5 years on antithyroid drugs plus positive TSH receptor antibodies marked Graves' disease as persistent. The study, taken as a whole, reports: Favoring TRBV28, TRBJ1-2 and TRBJ2-5 was a feature seen in persistent disease. Peripheral blood was the sole material, not thyroid tissue. Results may be inaccurate due to the small sample size.

Libraries of TCR beta came from iRepertoire HTBI primers plus Arm-PCR of CDR3 regions. In TCRdb, the multiplex PCR reads were re-called with MiXCR into one record per CDR3 protein. The table lists around 450,000 distinct CDR3 sequences, 20% to 25% of them singletons. CDR1 and CDR2 (germline): SGHRS, YFSETQ. V was clipped by 0 bases and J by 7 bases, with 20 bases between them. The CDR3 is 16 residues long. Regarding time point: persistent/refractory GD, antithyroid drugs over 5 years with positive TRAb. There was RNA extracted from PBMCs, and the TCR library was made from it. Sequences were derived from peripheral blood mononuclear cells (PBMCs), sampled when the disease was refractory, from a patient treated with antithyroid drugs. This receptor was obtained from a female donor with Graves disease. The J gene is TRBJ2-7, the V gene TRBV5-1; D tentatively fits TRBD1 or TRBD2 (5 bases each). The CDR3 loop reads CASSLGPEAGQFEQYF. CDR3 nucleotide sequence: TGCGCCAGCAGCTTGGGGCCGGAGGCAGGGCAGTTTGAGCAGTACTTC.